These T cell receptor beta chains were read from a single sample in a study of blood T cell repertoires in COVID-19. Method: immunoSEQ multiplex PCR; TCRdb's copy keeps in-frame clones and lacks some. The sample consists of about 330,000 clones, around 85% of them appearing once. The sequencing input was peripheral blood. The receptors derive from a human donor in a cohort sampled during active COVID-19. Both conserved end residues are part of each CDR3. A D gene is named only where the DNA matches it firmly. Size tells how often a clone was seen (once, few, many) or the class of an expanded clone, and some rows leave it out.

size: .; V: TRBV3-1/TRBV3-2; J: TRBJ1-3; D: .; CDR3: CASSQGGNSGNTIYF; DNA: TGTGCCAGCAGCCAGGGGGGAAACTCTGGAAACACCATATATTTT
size: .; V: TRBV9; J: TRBJ2-7; D: TRBD1; CDR3: CASSPRGQQYEQYF; DNA: TGTGCCAGCAGCCCCCGGGGACAGCAATACGAGCAGTACTTC
size: .; V: TRBV7-9; J: TRBJ1-6; D: .; CDR3: CASSPGGTKNSPLHF; DNA: TGTGCCAGCAGCCCCGGGGGGACAAAAAATTCACCCCTCCACTTT
size: once; V: TRBV24-1; J: TRBJ1-6; D: .; CDR3: CATSADSDNSPLHF; DNA: TGTGCCACCAGTGCGGACAGCGATAATTCACCCCTCCACTTT
size: once; V: TRBV7-9; J: TRBJ1-3; D: .; CDR3: CASSLRPEVSGNTIYF; DNA: TGTGCCAGCAGCTTAAGGCCGGAGGTATCTGGAAACACCATATATTTT
size: .; V: TRBV11-1; J: TRBJ1-6; D: .; CDR3: CASRNDGDSPLHF; DNA: TGTGCCAGCAGGAACGACGGGGATTCACCCCTCCACTTT
size: .; V: TRBV20-1; J: TRBJ1-2; D: .; CDR3: CSAPSSYGYTF; DNA: TGCAGTGCTCCCTCCTCCTATGGCTACACCTTC
size: .; V: TRBV11-2; J: TRBJ2-7; D: TRBD1; CDR3: CASTVDRDGYEQYF; DNA: TGTGCCAGCACCGTTGACAGGGATGGATACGAGCAGTACTTC
size: .; V: TRBV6-5; J: TRBJ1-1; D: .; CDR3: CASRTLVNTEAFF; DNA: TGTGCCAGCAGGACTCTCGTGAACACTGAAGCTTTCTTT
size: .; V: TRBV4-2; J: TRBJ1-3; D: .; CDR3: CASSQDVGSSGNTIYF; DNA: TGTGCCAGCAGCCAGGATGTGGGCAGCTCTGGAAACACCATATATTTT
size: .; V: TRBV12-5; J: TRBJ1-1; D: .; CDR3: CASGLVGVTEAFF; DNA: TGTGCTAGTGGTTTGGTAGGGGTCACTGAAGCTTTCTTT
size: .; V: TRBV7-3; J: TRBJ1-2; D: TRBD1; CDR3: CASSNTGGASGYTF; DNA: TGTGCCAGCAGCAACACAGGGGGAGCGAGCGGCTACACCTTC
size: few; V: TRBV19; J: TRBJ1-2; D: TRBD1; CDR3: CASSRGQGSSYGYTF; DNA: TGTGCCAGTAGTAGAGGACAGGGAAGCAGCTATGGCTACACCTTC
size: .; V: TRBV5-6; J: TRBJ2-1; D: TRBD2; CDR3: CASSGTSGENEQFF; DNA: TGTGCCAGCAGCGGGACTAGCGGGGAGAATGAGCAGTTCTTC
size: .; V: TRBV24-1; J: TRBJ2-1; D: TRBD2; CDR3: CATSDGTSGRYNEQFF; DNA: TGTGCCACCAGTGATGGGACTAGCGGGAGATACAATGAGCAGTTCTTC
size: .; V: TRBV19; J: TRBJ1-2; D: TRBD1; CDR3: CASSPSGDSDYGYTF; DNA: TGTGCCAGTAGTCCCTCCGGGGACAGCGACTATGGCTACACCTTC
size: .; V: TRBV3-1/TRBV3-2; J: TRBJ2-1; D: .; CDR3: CASSQGTPNEQFF; DNA: TGTGCCAGCAGCCAAGGCACACCCAATGAGCAGTTCTTC
size: .; V: TRBV7-2; J: TRBJ2-2; D: .; CDR3: CASSLVAANTGELFF; DNA: TGTGCCAGCAGCTTAGTTGCAGCGAACACCGGGGAGCTGTTTTTT
size: .; V: TRBV30; J: TRBJ2-1; D: .; CDR3: CAWKDGSSYNEQFF; DNA: TGTGCCTGGAAGGACGGGAGCTCCTACAATGAGCAGTTCTTC
size: .; V: TRBV5-6; J: TRBJ2-1; D: .; CDR3: CASSLTGRPYNEQFF; DNA: TGTGCCAGCAGCTTGACGGGAAGACCCTACAATGAGCAGTTCTTC
size: .; V: TRBV24-1; J: TRBJ2-1; D: TRBD1; CDR3: CATSDGARDRPDEQFF; DNA: TGTGCCACCAGTGATGGCGCCCGGGACAGGCCCGATGAGCAGTTCTTC
size: few; V: TRBV7-9; J: TRBJ2-2; D: .; CDR3: CASSPQGSDTGELFF; DNA: TGTGCCAGCAGCCCTCAGGGGAGCGACACCGGGGAGCTGTTTTTT
size: .; V: TRBV7-9; J: TRBJ1-2; D: TRBD1; CDR3: CASSPQGATYYGYTF; DNA: TGTGCCAGCAGCCCACAGGGGGCTACGTACTATGGCTACACCTTC
size: once; V: TRBV19; J: TRBJ1-1; D: .; CDR3: CASSIGAGVVNTEAFF; DNA: TGTGCCAGTAGTATAGGGGCAGGGGTGGTAAACACTGAAGCTTTCTTT
size: .; V: TRBV4-1; J: TRBJ1-5; D: .; CDR3: CASSQDPTVNQPQHF; DNA: TGCGCCAGCAGCCAAGATCCTACAGTTAATCAGCCCCAGCATTTT
size: .; V: TRBV7-6; J: TRBJ1-1; D: TRBD1; CDR3: CASSLGSNRGRTEAFF; DNA: TGTGCCAGCAGCTTAGGGTCAAACAGGGGGAGGACTGAAGCTTTCTTT
size: .; V: TRBV2; J: TRBJ1-5; D: .; CDR3: CASRTGQNNQPQHF; DNA: TGTGCCAGCAGAACCGGACAGAACAATCAGCCCCAGCATTTT
size: .; V: TRBV19; J: TRBJ2-6; D: .; CDR3: CASRNSLGAPGANVLTF; DNA: TGTGCCAGTAGGAATAGCCTTGGGGCCCCTGGGGCCAACGTCCTGACTTTC
size: .; V: TRBV7-9; J: TRBJ1-1; D: .; CDR3: CASSLNEINTEAFF; DNA: TGTGCCAGCAGCCTAAACGAAATTAACACTGAAGCTTTCTTT